The 23 T cell receptor beta chains presented below share a single source sample, sequenced in a study of T cells after yellow fever vaccination. TCRdb reprocessed the 5' RACE reads via MiXCR and lists one record per CDR3 protein. The sample yields 300,000 or so distinct CDR3 sequences, about 10% seen once. The specimen comprised CD4+ T cells sorted from PBMCs, sampled 5 days after the yellow fever booster vaccination. The receptors stem from a man aged 18 to 29 who received the YFV17D yellow fever vaccine.

This clonotype was picked up a small number of times. The chain combines TRBV19 with TRBJ1-6; D remains ambiguous. V was clipped by 4 bases and J by 4 bases, with 14 bases between them. The CDR3 runs to 16 residues. Germline CDR1 is LNHDA and CDR2 is SQIVND (reference sequence). For the CDR3, the DNA is TGTGCCAGTAGTACTCGTGGGAGCCCGTATAATTCACCCCTCCACTTT. It translates to CASSTRGSPYNSPLHF.

This clonotype occurred a few times. The chain has TRBV7-8 and TRBJ1-1; TRBD1 agrees at 9 bases. This CDR3 has 16 amino acids. The germline V gene has CDR1 SGHVS and CDR2 FQNEAQ. The V segment lost 7 bases and the J segment 5 bases; nucleotides outside the gene matches: 14. The DNA for the CDR3 is TGTGCCAGCATCGGACTTCGCTGGGACAGGGTAACTGAAGCTTTCTTT. It translates to CASIGLRWDRVTEAFF.

Remarks on this clonotype: At one of its ends the junction is not consistent with the germline gene, which may arise from a read error. V and J are TRBV4-3 and TRBJ1-5; 7 nucleotides align to TRBD1. The germline V gene encodes CDR1 LGHNA and CDR2 YSLEER. CDR3 length: 16 residues. The CDR3 nucleotides read TGCGCCAGTAGCCAAGAGGCCACAGGGGAGGTGGGGACCCAGCATTTT. It specifies CASSQEATGEVGTQHF.

This rearrangement joins TRBV30 to TRBJ1-5; D possibly corresponds to TRBD1 (5 bases). Germline V CDR1 and CDR2: GTSNPN, SVGIG (reference sequence). Between the trimmed V and J ends, which lost 0 bases and 2 bases, there was a span of 14 bases. The CDR3 contains 16 residues. CDR3 bases: TGTGCCTGGAGTGTTAAGGGGCGCGAGGGCAATCAGCCCCAGCATTTT. Its protein is CAWSVKGREGNQPQHF.

This chain uses TRBV6-2 or TRBV6-3 with TRBJ2-7; 10 nucleotides match TRBD1. The germline CDR1 and CDR2 sequences are MNHEY and SVGEGT. The trim removed 11 bases at V and 5 bases at J, leaving 9 bases unmatched. The CDR3 covers 13 residues. The CDR3 region has the DNA TGTGCCCCGGGGAGGACAGGGGGTCACGAGCAGTACGTC. Encoded protein: CAPGRTGGHEQYV.

The chain couples TRBV18 to TRBJ2-3; a weak D match, TRBD2 (5 bases). From germline, CDR1 is KGHSH and CDR2 LQKENI. The germline V and J ends were trimmed by 3 bases and 0 bases, with 10 bases remaining between them. This CDR3 is built from 15 residues. CDR3 sequence reads: CASSPISGSTDTQYF. CDR3 bases: TGTGCCAGCTCACCGATTTCGGGGAGCACAGATACGCAGTATTTT.

This clonotype appeared a few times. CDR3 protein: CASRSSTNEKLFF. CDR3 bases: TGCGCCAGCAGGTCGTCAACTAATGAAAAACTGTTTTTT. This chain links TRBV5-1 with TRBJ1-4; D not resolved. Germline lookup yields CDR1 SGHRS and CDR2 YFSETQ. CDR3 length equals 13 residues. V was cut by 5 bases and J by 0 bases, with 5 bases left in between.

This clonotype was seen ten or more times. CDR3 protein: CSARYRGDKNIQYF. The CDR3 nucleotides read TGCAGTGCTAGATACAGGGGCGACAAAAACATTCAGTACTTC. The chain recombines TRBV20-1 with TRBJ2-4; 7 positions agree with TRBD1. V lost 2 bases and J lost 3; bases outside the gene matches: 4. CDR1 and CDR2 (germline): DFQATT, SNEGSKA (reference sequence). This CDR3 has 14 amino acids.

This clonotype was counted many times. The rearrangement links TRBV5-1 to TRBJ2-3; the match to TRBD2 covers 8 bases. V trimming: 2 bases; J trimming: 2 bases; junction bases outside the gene matches: 4. The germline V gene has CDR1 SGHRS and CDR2 YFSETQ. The length of the CDR3 is 15 residues. CDR3 bases: TGCGCCAGCAGCTTATCAGCGGGGGCCACAGATACGCAGTATTTT. Translated: CASSLSAGATDTQYF.

This clonotype came up a few times. V usage is TRBV2 and J usage is TRBJ1-1, with a weak D call TRBD1 (6 bases). Germline lookup yields CDR1 SNHLY and CDR2 FYNNEI. There are 13 residues in the CDR3. Deletions cut 6 bases from V and 7 bases from J, with 15 bases between. The CDR3 protein is CASSPLVQGEAFF. Here the CDR3 DNA reads TGTGCCAGCAGCCCCTTAGTACAGGGTGAAGCTTTCTTT.

This clonotype was detected a few times. The CDR3 sequence: CASSFPGQNYGYTF. The DNA for the CDR3 is TGTGCCAGCAGTTTCCCCGGACAGAACTATGGCTACACCTTC. This sequence joins TRBV28 and TRBJ1-2, with D possibly TRBD1 on 6 matching bases. Germline V gives CDR1 MDHEN, CDR2 SYDVKM. The CDR3 sequence is 14 residues long. The V and J ends lost 3 bases and 2 bases respectively, with 10 bases between them.

This sequence joins TRBV20-1 and TRBJ2-5, with 9 bases identical to TRBD2. J gave up 3 bases and V 5 bases, and 10 bases lay outside the gene matches. The CDR3 has 15 residues. Germline values: CDR1 DFQATT, CDR2 SNEGSKA (reference sequence). CDR3 DNA: TGCAGTGCTGGACCCCCGACTAGCGGAGAAGAGACCCAGTACTTC. This translates into CSAGPPTSGEETQYF.

V gene TRBV4-3 combines with J gene TRBJ1-1; TRBD1 might be the D (6 bases). Germline CDR1 is LGHNA and CDR2 is YSLEER. Trimming removed 4 bases from V and 5 bases from J, with 17 bases in between. The CDR3 spans 15 residues. The CDR3 sequence is CASSRRSTGRTEAFF. CDR3 DNA: TGCGCCAGCAGCCGGAGAAGTACAGGGAGAACTGAAGCTTTCTTT.

This chain uses TRBV7-3 with TRBJ2-4; a weak D match, TRBD2 (6 bases). V lost 2 bases and J 1 base, leaving 15 bases between the germline ends. CDR3 length: 17 residues. CDR1 and CDR2 from the germline V gene are SGHTA and FQGTGA. The CDR3 nucleotides read TGTGCCAGCAGCTTATCTCCCCACAGCGGGGCCAAAAACATTCAGTACTTC. It codes for CASSLSPHSGAKNIQYF.

This clonotype was counted many times. V usage is TRBV5-1 and J usage is TRBJ2-6; D gene unclear. The germline CDR1 and CDR2 sequences are SGHRS and YFSETQ. The V end lost 0 bases, the J end lost 0 bases, and 13 bases lay between the germline ends. CDR3 length equals 18 residues. CDR3 protein: CASSLARTMSSGANVLTF. The CDR3 nucleotides read TGCGCCAGCAGCTTGGCACGGACGATGAGCTCTGGGGCCAACGTCCTGACTTTC. The full variable domain, rest sourced from reference TRBV5-1 and TRBJ2-6, is KAGVTQTPRYLIKTRGQQVTLSCSPISGHRSVSWYQQTPGQGLQFLFEYFSETQRNKGNFPGRFSGRQFSNSRSEMNVSTLELGDSALYLCASSLARTMSSGANVLTFGAGSRLTVL.

The rearrangement joins TRBV4-3 to TRBJ1-1; a possible D gene is TRBD1 (6 bases). Germline V gene lookup returns CDR1 LGHNA and CDR2 YSLEER. The CDR3 extends over 18 amino acids. Trimming took off 4 bases at V and 1 base at J, with 22 bases between the two ends. The CDR3 loop reads CASSPAGQGSGGNTEAFF. The CDR3 DNA sequence: TGCGCCAGCAGCCCAGCGGGTCAGGGGAGTGGGGGGAACACTGAAGCTTTCTTT.

The table lists this clonotype with many counts. V gene TRBV3-1 combines with J gene TRBJ1-4, with 10 bases that match TRBD1. V was clipped by 1 base and J by 6 bases; unmatched bases: 8. The CDR3 consists of 17 residues. Germline CDR1 and CDR2: LGHDT and YNNKEL (reference sequence). As DNA, the CDR3 is TGTGCCAGCAGCCAAGGACCCGGTGGGACAGGGGATGAAAAACTGTTTTTT. It translates to CASSQGPGGTGDEKLFF.

This clonotype was seen ten or more times. The V and J genes are TRBV30 and TRBJ2-7; no reliable D call. V was trimmed by 6 bases and J by 5 bases, leaving 14 bases between them. The germline gives CDR1 GTSNPN, CDR2 SVGIG (reference sequence). This CDR3 is 12 amino acids long. For the CDR3, the DNA is TGTGCCTGTGGGCCGATCTGGGACGAGCAGTACTTC. Its protein product is CACGPIWDEQYF.

This clonotype was detected only a few times. This rearrangement joins TRBV5-1 to TRBJ1-5, with 9 bases aligning to TRBD1. J was trimmed by 5 bases and V by 4 bases; bases with no gene match: 10. CDR3 length: 16 residues. Looked up from germline, CDR1 is SGHRS and CDR2 is YFSETQ. The CDR3 spells CASSPGGTGTDQPQHF. DNA for the CDR3: TGCGCCAGCAGCCCGGGGGGGACAGGGACGGATCAGCCCCAGCATTTT.

The gene calls are TRBV6-2 or TRBV6-3 and TRBJ2-6; no reliable D call. CDR1 and CDR2 from the germline V gene are MNHEY and SVGEGT. This CDR3 has 13 amino acids. The V and J ends lost 5 bases and 4 bases respectively, with 6 bases between them. This chain's CDR3 is CASSQGGANVLTF. The CDR3 DNA is TGTGCCAGCAGTCAAGGAGGGGCCAACGTCCTGACTTTC.

The chain carries TRBV6-1 and TRBJ2-7, with TRBD1 matching over 7 bases. The germline gives CDR1 MNHNS, CDR2 SASEGT. CDR3 length: 13 residues. J was trimmed by 2 bases and V by 3 bases; bases with no gene match: 1. The CDR3 reads CASSDGTAYEQYV. Written as DNA, the CDR3 is TGTGCCAGCAGTGATGGGACAGCCTACGAGCAGTACGTC.

This clonotype appeared a few times. The chain combines TRBV7-2 with TRBJ2-3, with D possibly being TRBD2 (5 bases). This CDR3 region has 14 residues. V was pared by 1 base and J by 4 bases, with 9 bases between. The germline gives CDR1 SGHTA, CDR2 FQGNSA. CDR3 sequence reads: CASSLVLAADTQYF. The CDR3 DNA reads TGTGCCAGCAGCTTAGTTCTAGCTGCAGATACGCAGTATTTT.

This chain connects TRBV6-2 or TRBV6-3 to TRBJ2-4; 15 positions agree with TRBD2. This CDR3 is built from 17 residues. The V gene's germline CDR1 is MNHEY and CDR2 SVGEGT. V lost 5 bases, J lost 1 base, and 3 bases stayed unmatched. CDR3 DNA sequence: TGTGCCAGCAGTGGACTAGCGGGGGGGATGGCCAAAAACATTCAGTACTTC. It is translated as CASSGLAGGMAKNIQYF.